These 24 T cell receptor beta chains were all obtained from the same sample, sequenced in a study of blood T cells in healthy people across ages. A second about 7 to 11 cycle PCR used barcoded and J-beta primers. TCRdb reprocessed the 5' RACE reads with MiXCR, giving one entry per CDR3 protein. The table lists approximately 960,000 distinct CDR3 sequences, almost 30% of them singletons. The same sample was also studied in work on T cells of mothers and their children.

Sequencing was done on a sample of blood. These receptors came from a woman aged 40 to 50 in good health.

This clonotype turned up a few times. This rearrangement joins TRBV14 to TRBJ2-6; 8 nucleotides match TRBD1. The CDR3 is 20 amino acids. V gave up 0 bases and J gave up 1 base; unmatched junction bases: 11. Germline V gene lookup returns CDR1 SGHDN and CDR2 FVKESK. CDR3 coding DNA: TGTGCCAGCAGCCAAGACCCGGCCAGGGGGCGCCGGTCTGGGGCCAACGTCCTGACTTTC. Translated, it gives CASSQDPARGRRSGANVLTF.

This sequence joins TRBV6-6 and TRBJ1-2; TRBD1 might be the D (5 bases). The CDR3 runs to 15 residues. Trimming stripped 11 bases from V and 0 bases from J, with 19 bases between. Looked up from germline, CDR1 is MNHNY and CDR2 is SVGAGI (reference sequence). The CDR3 bases are TGTGCCTGCTGGCCCACAGGAAGAACTAACTATGGCTACACCTTC. Translation: CACWPTGRTNYGYTF.

Remarks on this clonotype: Mismatch with germline at one junction end may stem from a read error. V gene TRBV7-7 combines with J gene TRBJ2-7; 8 positions agree with TRBD1. Germline CDR1 reads SSHAT; CDR2 reads FNYEAQ (reference sequence). The CDR3 has 14 residues. CDR3 bases: TGTGCTAGCAGCTTAGAATCCGGGACAGGCGAGCAGTACTTC. This translates into CASSLESGTGEQYF.

This clonotype was found a few times. The V gene is TRBV29-1, the J gene TRBJ2-7; 7 bases are shared with TRBD2. CDR3 length: 15 amino acids. V trimming: 3 bases; J trimming: 0 bases; junction bases outside the gene matches: 8. The germline V gene encodes CDR1 SQVTM and CDR2 ANQGSEA. CDR3 nucleotide sequence: TGCAGCGTTGAGGCGGGGGATTCGAACTCCTACGAGCAGTACTTC. This encodes CSVEAGDSNSYEQYF.

In regard to this clonotype: A much larger clone lies a single base off, so this may be a read error. V is TRBV3-1 and J is TRBJ2-5, with D perhaps being TRBD1 or TRBD2 (7 bases each). The V gene lost 7 bases and the J gene lost 7 bases, with 16 bases spanning the gap. Germline-derived CDR1 and CDR2 are LGHDT and YNNKEL (reference sequence). This CDR3 is 13 amino acids long. Here the CDR3 DNA reads TGTGCCAGCAACCAGGGGGAGGGGGGGACCCAGTACTTC. As protein: CASNQGEGGTQYF.

The chain carries TRBV29-1 and TRBJ1-2, with a weak D call TRBD1 (6 bases). V gave up 5 bases and J gave up 0 bases, with 16 bases separating them. This CDR3 has 15 amino acids. Germline V gene data show CDR1 as SQVTM and CDR2 as ANQGSEA. The CDR3 is CSVPILSGANYGYTF. The DNA of the CDR3 is TGCAGCGTTCCTATATTGTCAGGGGCTAACTATGGCTACACCTTC.

This clonotype has a handful of counts. V and J are TRBV5-1 and TRBJ2-1; D not resolved. CDR3 length: 14 amino acids. Germline-derived CDR1 and CDR2 are SGHRS and YFSETQ. Trimming stripped 0 bases from V and 8 bases from J, with 12 bases between. The DNA for the CDR3 is TGCGCCAGCAGCTTGGTCGCTACCTTAGATGAGCAGTTCTTC. The encoded protein is CASSLVATLDEQFF.

This chain joins TRBV7-2 and TRBJ2-1; D is ambiguous. The length of the CDR3 is 12 residues. Trimming took off 2 bases at V and 9 bases at J, with 8 bases between the two ends. The V gene's germline CDR1 is SGHTA and CDR2 FQGNSA. The CDR3 DNA reads TGTGCCAGCAGCTTAATCGGCGGTGAGCAGTTCTTC. Encoded protein: CASSLIGGEQFF.

This chain uses TRBV5-1 with TRBJ1-2, with a weak D call TRBD1 (5 bases). CDR1 is SGHRS and CDR2 is YFSETQ in the germline V gene. The CDR3 is 15 residues long. Trimming removed 5 bases at V and 2 bases at J, with 16 bases between. The CDR3, as DNA: TGCGCCAGCAGACCCCCTCGACGGGGCAACTATGGCTACACCTTC. Encoded protein: CASRPPRRGNYGYTF.

This chain joins TRBV6-2 or TRBV6-3 and TRBJ1-5; the D gene is possibly TRBD1 (6 bases). The ends were cut back, 6 bases at V and 4 bases at J, with 10 bases in the middle. The length of the CDR3 is 13 residues. The germline gives CDR1 MNHEY, CDR2 SVGEGT. The CDR3 spells CASRFTGNQPQHF. The CDR3 DNA sequence: TGTGCCAGCAGATTCACAGGGAATCAGCCCCAGCATTTT.

This clonotype was counted a few times. The chain has TRBV2 and TRBJ1-2, with TRBD1 matching over 7 bases. Germline-derived CDR1 and CDR2 are SNHLY and FYNNEI. The CDR3 length is 14 residues. V trimming: 3 bases; J trimming: 3 bases; junction bases outside the gene matches: 4. The CDR3 spells CASSERGLDYGYTF. In DNA form, the CDR3 reads TGTGCCAGCAGTGAGAGGGGGCTGGACTATGGCTACACCTTC.

This clonotype has a handful of counts. CDR3 sequence reads: CSVVGDWNNYGYTF. The CDR3 bases are TGCAGCGTTGTAGGTGACTGGAATAACTATGGCTACACCTTC. The V and J genes are TRBV29-1 and TRBJ1-2, with D hard to call. This CDR3 region has 14 residues. CDR1 is SQVTM, CDR2 ANQGSEA, per germline. V was trimmed by 4 bases and J by 1 base, leaving 13 bases between them.

V and J are TRBV6-1 and TRBJ1-2; TRBD1 matches at 10 bases. Losses at the gene ends were 6 bases for V and 5 bases for J; bases not matched to a gene: 9. The CDR3 spans 15 residues. From germline, CDR1 is MNHNS and CDR2 SASEGT. The CDR3 here is CASSPREDRGYGYTF. The CDR3 nucleotides are TGTGCCAGCAGCCCGAGAGAGGACAGGGGGTATGGCTACACCTTC.

The V and J genes are TRBV19 and TRBJ2-1; 8 nucleotides agree with TRBD2. V lost 6 bases to trimming and J lost 4 bases; unmatched junction nucleotides: 11. The germline gives CDR1 LNHDA, CDR2 SQIVND (reference sequence). The length of the CDR3 is 16 residues. CDR3 sequence reads: CASSRIGGARYNEQFF. The CDR3 nucleotides read TGTGCCAGTAGCCGAATCGGGGGGGCCAGGTACAATGAGCAGTTCTTC.

The J gene is TRBJ2-1, the V gene TRBV20-1, with 7 bases fitting TRBD2. With V trimmed by 5 bases and J by 10 bases, 11 bases remained unmatched. Germline V gene lookup returns CDR1 DFQATT and CDR2 SNEGSKA (reference sequence). The CDR3 covers 13 residues. CDR3 DNA: TGCAGTGCTGGTAGGACTAGTGGCGGCGAGCAGTTCTTC. Its protein product is CSAGRTSGGEQFF.

The rearrangement uses TRBV11-2 and TRBJ2-1, with TRBD1 matching 12 bases. The germline gives CDR1 SGHAT, CDR2 FQNNGV. There are 15 residues in the CDR3. V was clipped by 3 bases and J by 9 bases; unmatched bases: 6. DNA for the CDR3: TGTGCCAGCAGCTTGGGGACAGGGGGCCAGAGTGAGCAGTTCTTC. Its protein is CASSLGTGGQSEQFF.

Ten or more counts support this clonotype. The rearrangement uses TRBV4-3 and TRBJ2-7; unclear D gene. Trimming removed 0 bases at V and 4 bases at J, with 13 bases between. There are 15 residues in the CDR3. The germline CDR1 and CDR2 sequences are LGHNA and YSLEER. CDR3 nucleotide sequence: TGCGCCAGCAGCCAAGACAACAGTTTGGGGTACGAGCAGTACTTC. It specifies CASSQDNSLGYEQYF.

At least ten counts were recorded for this clonotype. The J gene is TRBJ2-3, the V gene TRBV5-1; D perhaps matches TRBD1 (5 bases). CDR1 and CDR2 (germline): SGHRS, YFSETQ. The V end lost 0 bases, the J end lost 6 bases, and 11 bases lay between the germline ends. CDR3 size: 14 residues. The CDR3 DNA reads as TGCGCCAGCAGCTTGGCCCGCAGGGCTGATACGCAGTATTTT. It yields the protein CASSLARRADTQYF.

The rearrangement joins TRBV7-9 to TRBJ1-1; perhaps TRBD1 as D (5 bases). Trimming removed 3 bases at V and 5 bases at J, with 16 bases between. Germline CDR1 reads SEHNR; CDR2 reads FQNEAQ (reference sequence). CDR3 length: 15 amino acids. In DNA, the CDR3 is TGTGCCAGCAGCTTCCTCGGGGGACGAGAGACTGAAGCTTTCTTT. This translates into CASSFLGGRETEAFF. The full variable domain, rest sourced from reference TRBV7-9 and TRBJ1-1, is DTGVSQNPRHKITKRGQNVTFRCDPISEHNRLYWYRQTLGQGPEFLTYFQNEAQLEKSRLLSDRFSAERPKGSFSTLEIQRTEQGDSAMYLCASSFLGGRETEAFFGQGTRLTVV.

This clonotype appeared many times. The rearrangement joins TRBV7-3 to TRBJ2-1, with 12 bases aligning to TRBD2. The CDR3 consists of 15 residues. Looked up from germline, CDR1 is SGHTA and CDR2 is FQGTGA. Unmatched junction bases numbered 9, after V lost 6 bases and J lost 9 bases. In DNA, the CDR3 is TGTGCCAGCAGTTCCGGACTAGCGGGGACAATTGAGCAGTTCTTC. This sequence encodes CASSSGLAGTIEQFF.

The chain carries TRBV6-5 and TRBJ2-6, with TRBD1 matching 7 bases. Germline-derived CDR1 and CDR2 are MNHEY and SVGAGI. The trim removed 9 bases at V and 3 bases at J, leaving 8 bases unmatched. CDR3 length equals 15 residues. The chain's CDR3 is CASRRDRGGANVLTF. The CDR3 region has the DNA TGTGCCAGTCGCCGGGACAGAGGTGGGGCCAACGTCCTGACTTTC.

This clonotype came up many times. The chain combines TRBV4-1 with TRBJ2-7; perhaps TRBD1 as D (5 bases). In germline, CDR1 is MGHRA, CDR2 YSYEKL. The CDR3 runs 13 residues. V was shortened by 3 bases and J by 1 base, with 7 bases between the two germline ends. This CDR3 reads CASSHDSSYEQYF. The DNA of the CDR3 is TGCGCCAGCAGCCACGACAGTTCCTACGAGCAGTACTTC.

Worth noting for this clonotype: With a much larger clone just one base away, this may be a read error. The chain recombines TRBV20-1 with TRBJ2-1; TRBD1 or TRBD2 may be the D gene (5 bases each). From germline, CDR1 is DFQATT and CDR2 SNEGSKA (reference sequence). CDR3 size: 11 residues. The CDR3 spells CRASRGGEQFF. As DNA, the CDR3 is TGCAGGGCTAGCCGGGGCGGTGAGCAGTTCTTC.

The chain links TRBV13 to TRBJ2-7; 9 nucleotides agree with TRBD2. Germline V CDR1 and CDR2: PRHDT, FYEKMQ (reference sequence). CDR3 length: 18 residues. V lost 1 base and J lost 7; bases outside the gene matches: 17. The CDR3 region is CASSLVIPIAGAPGEQYF. CDR3 nucleotides: TGTGCCAGCAGCTTAGTCATCCCTATAGCGGGGGCCCCGGGAGAGCAGTACTTC.